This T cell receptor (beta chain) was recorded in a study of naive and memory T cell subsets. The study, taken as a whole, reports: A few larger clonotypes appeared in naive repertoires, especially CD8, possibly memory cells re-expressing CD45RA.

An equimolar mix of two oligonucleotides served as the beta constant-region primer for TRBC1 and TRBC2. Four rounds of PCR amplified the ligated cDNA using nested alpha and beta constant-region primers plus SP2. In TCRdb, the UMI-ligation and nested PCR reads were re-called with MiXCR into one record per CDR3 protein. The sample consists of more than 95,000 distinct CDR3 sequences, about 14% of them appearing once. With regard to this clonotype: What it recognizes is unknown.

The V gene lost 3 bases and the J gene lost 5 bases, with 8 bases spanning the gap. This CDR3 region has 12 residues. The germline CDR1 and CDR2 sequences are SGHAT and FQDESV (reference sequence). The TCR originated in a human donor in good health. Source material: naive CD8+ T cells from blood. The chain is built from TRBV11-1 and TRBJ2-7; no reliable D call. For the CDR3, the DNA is TGTGCCAGCAGCTTTCTGACGGACGAGCAGTACTTC. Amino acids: CASSFLTDEQYF.